Included here is one T cell receptor (beta chain) sequence, with context. No cognate antigen has been identified for it. The input lacks base qualities; no much larger clone sits a single base away. This entry belongs to a study of blood T cell repertoires in COVID-19 (dated by TCRdb to 2019 to 2021). Broadly, across the study: Samples from collaborators originated in the United States, Italy and Spain and spanned both the acute and convalescent phases of COVID-19. Nearly every sample came with metadata listing a de-identified subject ID, COVID-19 status, age in years and sex. The repertoires were released in a freely available public database intended as a resource for research on the immune response to SARS-CoV-2. Where available, HLA class I and class II types were obtained from metadata supplied by the sample provider rather than from assay-based typing. Deeply sampled blood TCRbeta repertoires from subjects exposed to, actively infected with, or recovered from COVID-19 were included in the dataset. Samples came from the ongoing ImmuneRACE study (first 160 participants) plus 1,254 subjects from 6 global collaborators. The prospective study material was composed of cDNA or gDNA derived from T cells, B-cell-depleted T cells, or PBMCs. Overall results and qualifications from the work: The amount of clinical and demographic metadata varied by source and participant and was provided uncurated.

Whole blood was collected in K2EDTA tubes by collaborating institutions according to the institutions' own protocols. Collaborator samples were shipped for TCRbeta analysis as frozen whole blood, isolated PBMCs, or DNA extracted from either sample type. TCRbeta CDR3 regions were amplified from genomic DNA by means of the immunoSEQ Assay, a bias-controlled multiplex PCR. Per the source publication's procedure: Nucleated cell counts per sample were estimated from amplification of reference gene primers within the assay. Sequence reads were collapsed and filtered to measure the absolute abundance of every unique TCRbeta CDR3 rearrangement. For each sample, productive Simpson clonality was calculated as the square root of Simpson's diversity index across productive rearrangements. Sourced from immuneACCESS, this table was stored by TCRdb with only in-frame sequences that have V and J called. A share of the clones is absent; for the studies checked, an unresolved V gene accounts for under half, and the remainder has no known explanation. V, J and clone size derive from that table, while D and trimming were established from the DNA sequence. This sample is represented by 100,000 to 150,000 clones; 75% to 85% of them were singletons. The ten largest clones add up to around 4% of the sample.

The germline V gene encodes CDR1 SGHAT and CDR2 FQNNGV. The trim is 5 bases for V and 7 bases for J, with a gap of 15 bases between the germline ends. The CDR3 measures 15 amino acids from cysteine to phenylalanine. This entry keeps only the CDR3 DNA: 45 bases, framed from base 1. The TCR was taken from a woman between 45 and 65 years old with acute or convalescent COVID-19. The sample was peripheral blood. The rearranged chain carries TRBV11-2 and TRBJ1-6, with the D gene too uncertain to name. The CDR3 is CASSITDSGNSPLHF. In nucleotides, the sequence is TGTGCCAGCAGCATCACGGACTCGGGAAATTCACCCCTCCACTTT.